The TCR beta chain under discussion was sequenced for a study of cytomegalovirus exposure and HLA in healthy donors. Findings of the study overall: The listing of roughly 160 TCR beta chains classed them as cytomegalovirus-associated.

Measured with immunoSEQ multiplex PCR; TCRdb has only the in-frame clones, and not every one. The data contain some 76,000 clones, 94% of them singletons. The donors were in the roughly 120-subject validation cohort; that cohort was separate from the approximately 700-subject first cohort. Concerning this clone: The antigen remains undetermined.

V was cut by 0 bases and J by 10 bases, with 9 bases left in between. Looked up from germline, CDR1 is GTSNPN and CDR2 is SVGIG (reference sequence). This CDR3 contains 11 residues. Sequences were obtained from PBMCs. The chain recombines TRBV30 with TRBJ1-1; no clear D gene. The source of this sequence is a woman under 30 in good health and CMV-seronegative. CDR3 amino acids: CAWSVVGGAFF. The CDR3, as DNA: TGTGCCTGGAGTGTAGTGGGAGGAGCTTTCTTT.